Below are 27 T cell receptor beta chains sequenced from a single sample in a study of T cell clones after liver transplantation. The protocol was immunoSEQ multiplex PCR, while the TCRdb copy is restricted to in-frame clones and leaves out a portion. The profile shows 70,000 or so clones, nearly 95% of them singletons. The sample was CD4+ T cells from blood, taken approximately 25 months after liver transplant. These receptor sequences come from a human patient who received a liver transplant. The graft donor may have given rise to some T cells.

The rearrangement joins TRBV5-1 to TRBJ2-1; TRBD2 matches at 10 bases. Unmatched junction bases numbered 6, after V lost 0 bases and J lost 6 bases. The CDR3 totals 16 residues. Germline CDR1 and CDR2: SGHRS and YFSETQ. The CDR3 DNA reads TGCGCCAGCAGCTTGGTCCTAGCGGGAGTCAGCAATGAGCAGTTCTTC. Residues: CASSLVLAGVSNEQFF.

V and J are TRBV30 and TRBJ2-7; D is possibly TRBD1 (6 bases). The CDR3 has 13 residues. The V end lost 3 bases, the J end lost 3 bases, and 12 bases lay between the germline ends. Looked up from germline, CDR1 is GTSNPN and CDR2 is SVGIG (reference sequence). CDR3 DNA sequence: TGTGCCTGGAGGGACAGATCGGTCTACGAGCAGTACTTC. Encoded protein: CAWRDRSVYEQYF.

CDR3 coding DNA: TGTGCCAGCAGCTCCTTCCTTCAGGGAGGGTTAGACAATGAGCAGTTCTTC. This translates into CASSSFLQGGLDNEQFF. V is TRBV11-3 and J is TRBJ2-1; 7 positions match TRBD2. V dropped 4 bases and J dropped 5; count of bases not matched to a gene: 14. The CDR3 loop spans 17 amino acids. Germline V gene data show CDR1 as SGHNT and CDR2 as YENEEA.

The chain couples TRBV4-2 to TRBJ2-6; D is uncertain. V was pared by 2 bases and J by 0 bases, with 11 bases between. Germline V gene data show CDR1 as LGHNA and CDR2 as YNFKEQ. This CDR3 contains 17 residues. CDR3 nucleotides: TGTGCCAGCAGCCAAAAAGTACATTACTCTGGGGCCAACGTCCTGACTTTC. This translates into CASSQKVHYSGANVLTF.

The chain couples TRBV7-2 to TRBJ2-2; 13 bases map to TRBD2. Germline CDR1 SGHTA, CDR2 FQGNSA. This CDR3 comprises 16 residues. V lost 5 bases and J lost 4; bases outside the gene matches: 4. The CDR3: CASSTRLAGGTGELFF. CDR3 bases: TGTGCCAGCAGCACCCGACTAGCGGGAGGCACCGGGGAGCTGTTTTTT.

The chain employs TRBV15 and TRBJ2-5, with D tentatively TRBD1 or TRBD2 (5 bases each). The V end lost 0 bases, the J end lost 4 bases, and 12 bases lay between the germline ends. This CDR3 region has 15 residues. CDR1 is LNHNV and CDR2 is YYDKDF in the germline V gene (reference sequence). The CDR3 sequence: CATSRDGHGGETQYF. In DNA form, the CDR3 reads TGTGCCACCAGCAGAGATGGGCATGGGGGAGAGACCCAGTACTTC.

A word on this clone: At one end the junction does not follow the germline gene, possibly because of a read error. The J gene is TRBJ1-4, the V gene TRBV6-6; D is undetermined. CDR3 length: 15 amino acids. Germline CDR1 and CDR2: MNHNY and SVGAGI (reference sequence). The CDR3 loop reads CASSYRPRENEKLFF. DNA for the CDR3: TGTGCCAGCAGTTATCGACCTCGGGAGAATGAAAAGCTGTTTTTT.

The V call is TRBV9, the J call TRBJ2-3; D gene unclear. V was trimmed by 4 bases and J by 1 base, leaving 7 bases between them. Per the germline V gene, CDR1 is SGDLS and CDR2 is YYNGEE. The CDR3 contains 13 residues. The CDR3 loop is CASSPWRTDTQYF. The CDR3 DNA reads TGTGCCAGCAGCCCCTGGCGCACAGATACGCAGTATTTT.

The rearrangement links TRBV7-8 to TRBJ2-5, with 7 bases that match TRBD2. The CDR3 is 12 amino acids. Trimming cost V 5 bases and J 5 bases; bases outside gene matches: 2. Germline values: CDR1 SGHVS, CDR2 FQNEAQ. Here the CDR3 DNA reads TGTGCCAGCAGCCCCGGGAGGGAGACCCAGTACTTC. Amino acids: CASSPGRETQYF.

The chain links TRBV6-5 to TRBJ2-7; tentatively, D is TRBD1 (6 bases). CDR1 and CDR2 (germline): MNHEY, SVGAGI. The CDR3 totals 13 residues. Trimming left V 6 bases short and J 7 bases short, with 16 bases between. CDR3 DNA sequence: TGTGCCAGCAGACCGGACAGCCCTGGGGAGCAGTACTTC. It encodes CASRPDSPGEQYF.

The gene calls are TRBV5-1 and TRBJ2-1; TRBD1 agrees at 8 bases. CDR3 length: 14 amino acids. Per germline, CDR1 SGHRS and CDR2 YFSETQ. Germline trimming cut 1 base from V and 9 bases from J; bases unmatched to any gene: 6. Here the CDR3 DNA reads TGCGCCAGCAGCTTGAGGCAGGGGGCGGGTGAGCAGTTCTTC. This encodes CASSLRQGAGEQFF. The complete variable domain, with remaining parts taken from reference TRBV5-1 and TRBJ2-1, reads KAGVTQTPRYLIKTRGQQVTLSCSPISGHRSVSWYQQTPGQGLQFLFEYFSETQRNKGNFPGRFSGRQFSNSRSEMNVSTLELGDSALYLCASSLRQGAGEQFFGPGTRLTVL.

The chain has TRBV7-2 and TRBJ1-1; no definite D call. The CDR3 totals 13 residues. Per the germline V gene, CDR1 is SGHTA and CDR2 is FQGNSA. V was trimmed by 1 base and J by 7 bases, leaving 10 bases between them. The CDR3 bases are TGTGCCAGCAGCTTAGACTTACCTATTGAAGCTTTCTTT. Encoded protein: CASSLDLPIEAFF. Drawing the rest from reference TRBV7-2 and TRBJ1-1, the complete variable domain is GAGVSQSPSNKVTEKGKDVELRCDPISGHTALYWYRQSLGQGLEFLIYFQGNSAPDKSGLPSDRFSAERTGGSVSTLTIQRTQQEDSAVYLCASSLDLPIEAFFGQGTRLTVV.

This clone was detected only once. J is TRBJ2-3 and V is TRBV10-2; the match to TRBD2 covers 9 bases. With V trimmed by 3 bases and J by 3 bases, 7 bases remained unmatched. CDR1 and CDR2 (germline): WSHSY, SAAADI. The CDR3 extends over 16 amino acids. In DNA, the CDR3 is TGCGCCAGCAGTGACGCGGGAGGGCCGAAAACAGATACGCAGTATTTT. Translating gives CASSDAGGPKTDTQYF.

V and J are TRBV6-6 and TRBJ2-7; TRBD1 agrees at 8 bases. Germline-derived CDR1 and CDR2 are MNHNY and SVGAGI (reference sequence). The CDR3 contains 14 residues. The V and J ends lost 2 bases and 5 bases, in that order; junction bases with no gene match: 5. The DNA of the CDR3 is TGTGCCAGCAGTTACACCCAGGGGGCGAACGAGCAGTACTTC. It codes for CASSYTQGANEQYF.

This chain links TRBV11-2 with TRBJ2-7, with D possibly TRBD2 on 6 matching bases. Germline CDR1 and CDR2: SGHAT and FQNNGV. The CDR3 contains 15 residues. Trimming stripped 5 bases from V and 5 bases from J, with 19 bases between. The CDR3 DNA reads as TGTGCCAGCAGCACCACTGGGGCGGGGATCAACGAGCAGTACTTC. This encodes CASSTTGAGINEQYF.

The chain has TRBV23-1 and TRBJ2-5; perhaps TRBD1 as D (5 bases). TRBV23-1 is classed as an ORF, of uncertain function. Trimming removed 2 bases from V and 5 bases from J, with 12 bases in between. The CDR3 has 14 amino acids. CDR3: CASSQGAGQETQYF. CDR3 nucleotides: TGCGCCAGCAGTCAAGGGGCAGGGCAGGAGACCCAGTACTTC.

The chain joins TRBV27 to TRBJ1-6; no clear D. The CDR3 is 12 amino acids. Trimming pared 2 bases from V and 8 bases from J, leaving 4 bases between. The V gene's germline CDR1 is MNHEY and CDR2 SMNVEV (reference sequence). CDR3 loop: CASSLGDSPLHF. CDR3 nucleotides: TGTGCCAGCAGTTTAGGGGATTCACCCCTCCACTTT.

This clone was found a few times. The chain has TRBV29-1 and TRBJ2-1; 9 bases match TRBD1. The germline V gene encodes CDR1 SQVTM and CDR2 ANQGSEA. Losses at the gene ends were 5 bases for V and 3 bases for J; bases not matched to a gene: 5. CDR3 length: 14 residues. The CDR3 region is CSVLGQGSYNEQFF. CDR3 nucleotides: TGCAGCGTTTTGGGACAGGGTAGCTACAATGAGCAGTTCTTC.

The genes are TRBV6-5 and TRBJ2-2; no clear D gene. V lost 9 bases to trimming and J lost 3 bases, with 14 bases between them. The CDR3 is made up of 14 amino acids. Germline CDR1 and CDR2: MNHEY and SVGAGI. The CDR3 loop reads CASRAGADTGELFF. The CDR3 coding sequence is TGTGCCAGTAGAGCCGGCGCGGACACCGGGGAGCTGTTTTTT.

This clone was seen just once. The rearrangement uses TRBV2 and TRBJ1-1; 9 positions agree with TRBD1. This CDR3 spans 14 amino acids. The germline CDR1 and CDR2 sequences are SNHLY and FYNNEI. V dropped 5 bases and J dropped 3; count of bases not matched to a gene: 4. For the CDR3, the DNA is TGTGCCAGCAGTAGGGACAGGGAGGACACTGAAGCTTTCTTT. It specifies CASSRDREDTEAFF.

V gene TRBV5-3 combines with J gene TRBJ2-1; 7 bases align to TRBD2. TRBV5-3 is reported as an ORF; its role is uncertain. The CDR3 length is 14 residues. V lost 0 bases to trimming and J lost 8 bases; unmatched junction nucleotides: 5. Here the CDR3 DNA reads TGTGCCAGAAGCTTGGAGCTCGCGGGGGATGAGCAGTTCTTC. Amino acid sequence: CARSLELAGDEQFF.

The rearrangement joins TRBV28 to TRBJ1-1, with TRBD1 identical over 7 bases. The V and J ends lost 4 bases and 11 bases, in that order; junction bases with no gene match: 13. The CDR3 contains 14 residues. CDR1 MDHEN and CDR2 SYDVKM come from the germline V gene. The CDR3 sequence is CASSSTGEGLLAFF. CDR3 DNA: TGTGCCAGCAGTTCTACAGGGGAGGGTCTTCTCGCTTTCTTT.

This rearrangement joins TRBV10-3 to TRBJ2-7; maybe TRBD1 (5 bases). The V and J ends lost 4 bases and 3 bases respectively, with 10 bases between them. CDR1 ENHRY and CDR2 SYGVKD come from the germline V gene. This CDR3 contains 13 residues. The CDR3 DNA follows: TGTGCCATCAGTGGGGCAGGGATCTACGAGCAGTACTTC. Its protein is CAISGAGIYEQYF.

This rearrangement joins TRBV27 to TRBJ2-3, with TRBD1 as a possible D gene (6 bases). CDR1 and CDR2 (germline): MNHEY, SMNVEV (reference sequence). This CDR3 region has 15 residues. Trimming stripped 3 bases from V and 2 bases from J, with 12 bases between. This chain's CDR3 is CASSFQGSYTDTQYF. The CDR3 DNA reads as TGTGCCAGCAGTTTTCAGGGGTCCTACACAGATACGCAGTATTTT.

V is TRBV6-1 and J is TRBJ1-5, with TRBD1 as a possible D gene (6 bases). Germline loops: CDR1 MNHNS, CDR2 SASEGT. Trimming left V 3 bases short and J 1 base short, with 16 bases between. This CDR3 region has 17 residues. The CDR3 sequence is CASSDTPQGLSNQPQHF. The CDR3 nucleotides read TGTGCCAGCAGTGACACTCCACAGGGTTTAAGCAATCAGCCCCAGCATTTT.

The V and J genes are TRBV15 and TRBJ2-1; D uncertain. Germline V gene sequence: CDR1 LNHNV, CDR2 YYDKDF (reference sequence). Trimming removed 1 base at V and 9 bases at J, with 13 bases between. This CDR3 contains 14 residues. Here the CDR3 DNA reads TGTGCCACCAGCAGAGTGGGCGCAGTCTCTGAGCAGTTCTTC. As protein: CATSRVGAVSEQFF. The whole variable domain, filled in from reference TRBV15 and TRBJ2-1, reads DAMVIQNPRYQVTQFGKPVTLSCSQTLNHNVMYWYQQKSSQAPKLLFHYYDKDFNNEADTPDNFQSRRPNTSFCFLDIRSPGLGDTAMYLCATSRVGAVSEQFFGPGTRLTVL.

This chain connects TRBV7-8 to TRBJ2-7; 11 positions agree with TRBD2. Germline CDR1 SGHVS, CDR2 FQNEAQ. The CDR3 sequence is 16 residues long. J lost 5 bases, V lost 0 bases, and 6 bases had no gene match. The CDR3 region has the DNA TGTGCCAGCAGCTTAGCTTGGACTAGCGGGCCGCACGAGCAGTACTTC. The encoded protein is CASSLAWTSGPHEQYF.